This T cell receptor (beta chain) is from a study of Ad26.COV2.S vaccination and SARS-CoV-2 variants. Study overall: Ad26.COV2.S was injected intramuscularly once or twice, 56 days apart. Whole-study findings and limits: Compared with placebo recipients, vaccine recipients had higher spike-specific TCR breadth. Substantial post-vaccination breadth of spike-specific CD8+ and CD4+ T cell responses was reported. Researchers reported similar non-spike TCR breadth in vaccine and placebo recipients.

Libraries were prepared by immunoSEQ multiplex PCR; TCRdb keeps only in-frame clonotypes and omits some of them. This table holds 300,000 to 500,000 clones, more than 85% found once. Germline values: CDR1 SGHRS, CDR2 YFSETQ. The CDR3 is 17 residues long. V lost 0 bases to trimming and J lost 2 bases, with 12 bases between them. Comment on this clone: What it binds is unknown.

As for treatment: 19 received Ad26.COV2.S at low or high dose, single or two shots; five or six received placebo; per-sample allocation not given. Day 63 following the first vaccine or placebo injection was when the samples were taken. This receptor was identified in a person aged 18 to 59 who received the Ad26.COV2.S COVID-19 vaccine or a placebo. The chain joins TRBV5-1 to TRBJ1-6, with D perhaps matching TRBD1 (6 bases). Here the sequenced sample was peripheral blood, taken in a trial of Ad26.COV2.S vaccine versus placebo. The CDR3 reads CASSLGWGGTYNSPLHF. CDR3 nucleotides: TGCGCCAGCAGCTTGGGATGGGGGGGCACCTATAATTCACCCCTCCACTTT.